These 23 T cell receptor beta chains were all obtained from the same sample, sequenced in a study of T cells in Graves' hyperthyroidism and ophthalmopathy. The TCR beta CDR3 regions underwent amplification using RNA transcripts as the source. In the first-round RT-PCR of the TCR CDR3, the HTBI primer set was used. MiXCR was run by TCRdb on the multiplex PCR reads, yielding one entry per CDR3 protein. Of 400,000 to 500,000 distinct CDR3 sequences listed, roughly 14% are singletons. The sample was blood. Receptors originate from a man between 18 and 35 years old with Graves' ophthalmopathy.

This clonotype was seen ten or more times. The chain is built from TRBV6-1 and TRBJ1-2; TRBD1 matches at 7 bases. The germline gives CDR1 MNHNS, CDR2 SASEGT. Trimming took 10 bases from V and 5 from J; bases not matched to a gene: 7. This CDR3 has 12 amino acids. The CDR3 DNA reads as TGTGCCACCCGACAGGGACTTTATGGCTACACCTTC. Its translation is CATRQGLYGYTF.

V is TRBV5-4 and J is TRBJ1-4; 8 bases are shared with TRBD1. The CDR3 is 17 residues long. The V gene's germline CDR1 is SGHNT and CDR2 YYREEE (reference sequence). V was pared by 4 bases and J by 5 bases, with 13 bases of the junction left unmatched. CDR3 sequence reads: CASSVLADRGPNEKLFF. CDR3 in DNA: TGTGCCAGCAGCGTATTAGCCGACAGGGGCCCGAATGAAAAACTGTTTTTT.

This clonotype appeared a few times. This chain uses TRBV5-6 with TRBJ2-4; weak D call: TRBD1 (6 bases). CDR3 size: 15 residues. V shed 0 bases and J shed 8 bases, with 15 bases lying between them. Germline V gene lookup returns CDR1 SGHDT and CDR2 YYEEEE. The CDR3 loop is CASSLAEQGFYIQYF. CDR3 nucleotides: TGTGCCAGCAGCTTGGCCGAGCAGGGGTTTTACATTCAGTACTTC.

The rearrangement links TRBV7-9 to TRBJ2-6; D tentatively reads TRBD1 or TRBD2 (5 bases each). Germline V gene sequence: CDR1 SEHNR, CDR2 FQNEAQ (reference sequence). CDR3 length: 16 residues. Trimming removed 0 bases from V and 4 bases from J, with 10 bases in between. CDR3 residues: CASSLALGVGANVLTF. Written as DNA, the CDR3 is TGTGCCAGCAGCTTAGCCCTGGGGGTCGGGGCCAACGTCCTGACTTTC.

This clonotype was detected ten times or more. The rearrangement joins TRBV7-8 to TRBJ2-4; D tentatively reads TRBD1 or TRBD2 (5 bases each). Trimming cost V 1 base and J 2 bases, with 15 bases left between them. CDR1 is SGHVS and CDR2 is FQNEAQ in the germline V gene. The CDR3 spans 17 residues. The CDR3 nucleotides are TGTGCCAGCAGCTTAGGGGGGTATTTGGGAACCAAAAACATTCAGTACTTC. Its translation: CASSLGGYLGTKNIQYF.

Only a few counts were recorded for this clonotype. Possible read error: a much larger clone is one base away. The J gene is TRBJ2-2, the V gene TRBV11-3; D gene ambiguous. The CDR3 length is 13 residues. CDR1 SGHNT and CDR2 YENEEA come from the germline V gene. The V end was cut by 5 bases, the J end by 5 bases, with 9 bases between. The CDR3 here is CASSPQRTGELFF. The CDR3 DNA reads TGTGCCAGCAGCCCGCAACGGACCGGGGAGCTGTTTTTT.

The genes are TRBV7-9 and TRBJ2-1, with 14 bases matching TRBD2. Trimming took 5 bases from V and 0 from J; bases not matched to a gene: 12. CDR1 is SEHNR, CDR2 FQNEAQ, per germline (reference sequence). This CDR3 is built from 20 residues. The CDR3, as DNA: TGTGCCAGCAGCCCTCAACCGGGACTAGCGGGGGTTAGCTCCTACAATGAGCAGTTCTTC. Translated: CASSPQPGLAGVSSYNEQFF.

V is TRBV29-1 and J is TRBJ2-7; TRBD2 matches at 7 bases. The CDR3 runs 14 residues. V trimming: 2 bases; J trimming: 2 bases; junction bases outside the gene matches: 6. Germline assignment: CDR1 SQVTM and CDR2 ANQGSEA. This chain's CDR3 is CSVEFGGGTYEQYF. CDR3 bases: TGCAGCGTTGAATTTGGGGGAGGGACCTACGAGCAGTACTTC.

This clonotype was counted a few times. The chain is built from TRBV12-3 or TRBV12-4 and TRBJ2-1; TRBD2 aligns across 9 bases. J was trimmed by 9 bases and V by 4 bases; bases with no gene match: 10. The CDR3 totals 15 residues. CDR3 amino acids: CASSSPGLAPSEQFF. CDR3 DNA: TGTGCCAGCAGTTCCCCGGGACTAGCTCCGTCTGAGCAGTTCTTC.

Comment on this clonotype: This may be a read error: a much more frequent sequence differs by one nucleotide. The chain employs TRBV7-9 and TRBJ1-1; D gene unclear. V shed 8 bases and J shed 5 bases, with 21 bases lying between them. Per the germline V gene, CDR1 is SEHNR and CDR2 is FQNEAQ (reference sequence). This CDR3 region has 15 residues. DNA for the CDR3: TGTGCCAGCTTCGCCGCTACCGGGCGGGGTACTGAAGCTTTCTTT. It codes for CASFAATGRGTEAFF.

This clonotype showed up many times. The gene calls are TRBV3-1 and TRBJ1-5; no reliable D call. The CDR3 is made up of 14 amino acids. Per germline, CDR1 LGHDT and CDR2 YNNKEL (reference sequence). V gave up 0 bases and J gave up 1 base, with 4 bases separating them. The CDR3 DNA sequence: TGTGCCAGCAGCCAAGATCTAAGCAATCAGCCCCAGCATTTT. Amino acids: CASSQDLSNQPQHF.

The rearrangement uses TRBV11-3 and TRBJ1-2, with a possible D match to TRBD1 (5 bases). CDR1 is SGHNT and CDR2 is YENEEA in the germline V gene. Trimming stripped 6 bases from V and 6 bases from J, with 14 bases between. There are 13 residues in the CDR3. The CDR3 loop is CASSFGGGNGYTF. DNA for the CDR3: TGTGCCAGCAGTTTCGGTGGGGGTAATGGCTACACCTTC.

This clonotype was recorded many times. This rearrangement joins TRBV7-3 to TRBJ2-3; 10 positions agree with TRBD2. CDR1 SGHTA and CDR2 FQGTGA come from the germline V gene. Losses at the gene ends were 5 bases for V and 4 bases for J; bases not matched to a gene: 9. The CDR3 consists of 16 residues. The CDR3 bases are TGTGCCAGCAGCCCCCGGGTAGCGGGAGGCTCAGATACGCAGTATTTT. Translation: CASSPRVAGGSDTQYF.

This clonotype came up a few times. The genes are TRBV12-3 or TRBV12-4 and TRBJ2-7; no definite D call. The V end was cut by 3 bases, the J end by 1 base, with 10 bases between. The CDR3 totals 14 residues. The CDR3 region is CASSFSLLSYEQYF. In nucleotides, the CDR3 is TGTGCCAGCAGTTTTTCCCTTCTTTCCTACGAGCAGTACTTC.

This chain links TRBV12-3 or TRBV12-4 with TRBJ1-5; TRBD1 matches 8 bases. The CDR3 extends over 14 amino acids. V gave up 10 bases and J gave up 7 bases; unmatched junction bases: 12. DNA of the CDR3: TGTGCCAACAGACCGCAGGGGGCACGGCAGCCCCAGCATTTT. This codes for CANRPQGARQPQHF.

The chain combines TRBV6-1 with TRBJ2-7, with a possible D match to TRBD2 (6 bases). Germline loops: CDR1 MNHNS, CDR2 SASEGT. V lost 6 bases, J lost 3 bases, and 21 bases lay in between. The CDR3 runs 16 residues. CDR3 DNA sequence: TGTGCCAGCAGGGCCGATTGGGTCGGGAGCATCTACGAGCAGTACTTC. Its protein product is CASRADWVGSIYEQYF.

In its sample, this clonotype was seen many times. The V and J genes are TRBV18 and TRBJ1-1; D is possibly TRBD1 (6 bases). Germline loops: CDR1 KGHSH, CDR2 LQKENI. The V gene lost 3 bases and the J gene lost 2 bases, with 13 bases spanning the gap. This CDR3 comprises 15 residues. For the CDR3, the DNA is TGTGCCAGCTCACCGCAGGGGATTGAAAACACTGAAGCTTTCTTT. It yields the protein CASSPQGIENTEAFF.

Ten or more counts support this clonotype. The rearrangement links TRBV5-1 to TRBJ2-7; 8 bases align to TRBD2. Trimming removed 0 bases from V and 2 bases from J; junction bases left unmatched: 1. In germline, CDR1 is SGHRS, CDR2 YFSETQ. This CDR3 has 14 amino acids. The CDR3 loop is CASSLEGLAYEQYF. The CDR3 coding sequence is TGCGCCAGCAGCTTGGAGGGACTAGCCTACGAGCAGTACTTC.

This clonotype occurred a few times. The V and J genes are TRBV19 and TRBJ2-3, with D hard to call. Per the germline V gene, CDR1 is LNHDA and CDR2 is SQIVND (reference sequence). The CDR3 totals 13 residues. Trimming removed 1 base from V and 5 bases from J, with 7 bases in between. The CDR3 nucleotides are TGTGCCAGTAGTATAGGCAGCCGAGATACGCAGTATTTT. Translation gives CASSIGSRDTQYF.

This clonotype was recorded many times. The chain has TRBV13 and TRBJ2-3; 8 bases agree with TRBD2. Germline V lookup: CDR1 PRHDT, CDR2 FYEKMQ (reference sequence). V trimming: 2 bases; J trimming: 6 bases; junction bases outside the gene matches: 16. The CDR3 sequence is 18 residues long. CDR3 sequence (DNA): TGTGCCAGCAGCTTATCGGTCGGTTTGCGGGGGGCTTCCGATACGCAGTATTTT. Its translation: CASSLSVGLRGASDTQYF.

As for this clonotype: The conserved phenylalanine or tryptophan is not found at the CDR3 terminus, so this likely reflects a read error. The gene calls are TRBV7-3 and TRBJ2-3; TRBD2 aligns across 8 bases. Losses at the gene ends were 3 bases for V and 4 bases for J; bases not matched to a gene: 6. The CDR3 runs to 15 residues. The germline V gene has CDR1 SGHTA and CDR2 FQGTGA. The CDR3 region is CASSFLAGRSDTQYS. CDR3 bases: TGTGCCAGCAGCTTCTTAGCGGGAAGGTCAGATACGCAGTATTCT.

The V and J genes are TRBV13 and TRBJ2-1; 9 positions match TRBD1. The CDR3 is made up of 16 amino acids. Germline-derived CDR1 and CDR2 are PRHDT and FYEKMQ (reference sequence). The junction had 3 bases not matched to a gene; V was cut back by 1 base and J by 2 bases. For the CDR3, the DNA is TGTGCCAGCAGCTTAGACCGACAGGGGGCCTACAATGAGCAGTTCTTC. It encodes CASSLDRQGAYNEQFF. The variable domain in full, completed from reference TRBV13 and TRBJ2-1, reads AAGVIQSPRHLIKEKRETATLKCYPIPRHDTVYWYQQGPGQDPQFLISFYEKMQSDKGSIPDRFSAQQFSDYHSELNMSSLELGDSALYFCASSLDRQGAYNEQFFGPGTRLTVL.

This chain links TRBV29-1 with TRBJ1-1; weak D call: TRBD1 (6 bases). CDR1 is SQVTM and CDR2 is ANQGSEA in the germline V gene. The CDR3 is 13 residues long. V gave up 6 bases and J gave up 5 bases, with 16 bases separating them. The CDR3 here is CSVIRGGETEAFF. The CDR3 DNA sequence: TGCAGCGTGATCAGGGGAGGCGAGACTGAAGCTTTCTTT.